The sample holds a few counts of the clone carrying this TCR beta chain. Its matching antigen is unknown. This sample stems from a study of identical twins. V lost 7 bases to trimming and J lost 1 base, with 11 bases between them. The germline CDR1 and CDR2 sequences are SNHLY and FYNNEI. This CDR3 has 14 residues. General study points: The study reached conclusions through statistical analysis that was cross-sectional, not following the same donors. Analyses of zero insertions could, in part, be confounded by invariant MAIT and iNKT cells.

Through template switching, a universal primer site was introduced, and the cDNA contained unique molecular identifiers. TCRdb ran MiXCR on the 5' RACE reads and lists one entry per CDR3 protein. The sample carries around 470,000 distinct CDR3 sequences, 13% to 15% recorded once. These data were likewise used in another study, on yellow fever vaccine responses in identical twins.

The sample consisted of CD4+ T cells sorted from blood. The V call is TRBV2, the J call TRBJ2-4, with D possibly matching TRBD2 (6 bases). The source of this sequence is a woman between 18 and 29 years old in good health. CDR3 DNA: TGTGCCAGCAACTTCCGGGAGGCCAAAAACATTCAGTACTTC. As protein: CASNFREAKNIQYF.